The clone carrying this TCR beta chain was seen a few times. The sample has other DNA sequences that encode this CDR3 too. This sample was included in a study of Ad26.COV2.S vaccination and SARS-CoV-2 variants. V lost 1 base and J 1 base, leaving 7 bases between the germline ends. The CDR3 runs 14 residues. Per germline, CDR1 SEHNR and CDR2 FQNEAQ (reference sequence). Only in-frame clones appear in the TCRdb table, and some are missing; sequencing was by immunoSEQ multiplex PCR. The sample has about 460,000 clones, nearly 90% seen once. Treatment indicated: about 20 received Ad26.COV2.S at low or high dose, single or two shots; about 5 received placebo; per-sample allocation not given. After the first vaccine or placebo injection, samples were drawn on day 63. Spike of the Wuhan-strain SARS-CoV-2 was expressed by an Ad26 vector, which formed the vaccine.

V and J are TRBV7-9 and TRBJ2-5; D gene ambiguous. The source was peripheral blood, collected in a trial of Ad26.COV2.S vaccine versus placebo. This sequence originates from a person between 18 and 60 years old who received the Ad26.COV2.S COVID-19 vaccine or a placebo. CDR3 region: CASSLVGSQETQYF. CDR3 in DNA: TGTGCCAGCAGCTTAGTCGGCTCCCAAGAGACCCAGTACTTC.